A single sample is the source of the 9 T cell receptor beta chains below, sequenced in a study of CD8+ T cells in alopecia areata. Treatment in this sample: oral pan-JAK inhibitor, 5-10 mg twice daily. Extracted from the samples, RNA was reverse transcribed into cDNA to serve as the sequencing template. Profiled with immunoSEQ multiplex PCR; TCRdb holds only in-frame clones, not every one. This sample carries nearly 200,000 clones, nearly 60% of them seen once, and the ten largest clones take about 5%. The sample consisted of CD4+ T cells sorted from blood, taken at week 24, from a patient treated with tofacitinib. All receptors come from a human donor with alopecia areata.

With regard to this clone: The same CDR3 arises from other DNA sequences in this sample as well. The gene calls are TRBV7-2 and TRBJ2-3; D unresolved. V lost 7 bases and J 2 bases, leaving 4 bases between the germline ends. Germline CDR1 and CDR2: SGHTA and FQGNSA. The CDR3 runs to 11 residues. The CDR3 nucleotides read TGTGCCAGCACTAACACAGATACGCAGTATTTT. Translating gives CASTNTDTQYF.

The V call is TRBV6-6, the J call TRBJ2-6; D might be TRBD2 (5 bases). The CDR3 has 16 amino acids. V lost 6 bases and J 0 bases, leaving 12 bases between the germline ends. CDR1 MNHNY and CDR2 SVGAGI come from the germline V gene (reference sequence). The CDR3 DNA is TGTGCCAGCAGGAGAGCAGACTACTCTGGGGCCAACGTCCTGACTTTC. This sequence encodes CASRRADYSGANVLTF.

This clone turned up a few times. The V gene is TRBV2, the J gene TRBJ2-2; D call uncertain. The CDR3 covers 15 residues. Germline values: CDR1 SNHLY, CDR2 FYNNEI. Trimming removed 1 base at V and 1 base at J, with 7 bases between. The CDR3 region is CASSEDTLNTGELFF. The CDR3 DNA is TGTGCCAGCAGTGAAGACACCCTGAACACCGGGGAGCTGTTTTTT. Variable domain in full (rest from reference TRBV2 and TRBJ2-2): EPEVTQTPSHQVTQMGQEVILRCVPISNHLYFYWYRQILGQKVEFLVSFYNNEISEKSEIFDDQFSVERPDGSNFTLKIRSTKLEDSAMYFCASSEDTLNTGELFFGEGSRLTVL.

This clone was counted a single time. The chain links TRBV25-1 to TRBJ1-5; D is perhaps TRBD1 (5 bases). Per germline, CDR1 MGHDK and CDR2 SYGVNS. Trimming took 2 bases from V and 7 from J, leaving 12 bases between them. This CDR3 region has 14 residues. CDR3 protein: CASSEAGRGQPQHF. The CDR3 DNA follows: TGTGCCAGCAGTGAAGCGGGACGTGGCCAGCCCCAGCATTTT.

This chain uses TRBV15 with TRBJ2-5; 8 nucleotides match TRBD2. The CDR3 totals 16 residues. Germline trimming cut 4 bases from V and 2 bases from J; bases unmatched to any gene: 9. Germline lookup yields CDR1 LNHNV and CDR2 YYDKDF (reference sequence). The CDR3 nucleotides read TGTGCCACCAGCACCTCCCCGAGCGGGGGTCAAGAGACCCAGTACTTC. Translation gives CATSTSPSGGQETQYF.

The chain combines TRBV7-2 with TRBJ2-5; perhaps TRBD1 as D (6 bases). The germline gives CDR1 SGHTA, CDR2 FQGNSA. This CDR3 has 13 amino acids. V dropped 4 bases and J dropped 3 bases, with 9 bases sitting between them. The CDR3: CASSYGTKETQYF. In nucleotides, the CDR3 is TGTGCCAGCAGCTACGGGACAAAAGAGACCCAGTACTTC.

The chain employs TRBV4-3 and TRBJ1-2, with D unclear. The germline V and J ends were trimmed by 0 bases and 3 bases, with 17 bases remaining between them. Looked up from germline, CDR1 is LGHNA and CDR2 is YSLEER. CDR3 length: 17 residues. The CDR3 DNA follows: TGCGCCAGCAGCCAAGATTCTCAGCGCGCCGGATACTATGGCTACACCTTC. Translated: CASSQDSQRAGYYGYTF.

This clone showed up many times. The gene calls are TRBV5-1 and TRBJ2-2, with TRBD1 as a possible D gene (6 bases). The germline CDR1 and CDR2 sequences are SGHRS and YFSETQ. Trimming shortened V by 2 bases and J by 7 bases, and 15 bases separated the two germline ends. The CDR3 is 15 amino acids. The CDR3 coding sequence is TGCGCCAGCAGCTTAGTACAGGGTTCGCACGGGGAGCTGTTTTTT. As protein: CASSLVQGSHGELFF.

This chain connects TRBV7-2 to TRBJ2-5; D is ambiguous. The CDR3 is 17 amino acids. Germline CDR1 reads SGHTA; CDR2 reads FQGNSA. Between the trimmed V and J ends, which lost 3 bases and 2 bases, there was a span of 19 bases. CDR3 residues: CASSLRLLGPAQETQYF. In DNA form, the CDR3 reads TGTGCCAGCAGCTTGAGACTCCTGGGCCCGGCTCAAGAGACCCAGTACTTC. Full variable domain (remainder filled in from reference TRBV7-2 and TRBJ2-5): GAGVSQSPSNKVTEKGKDVELRCDPISGHTALYWYRQSLGQGLEFLIYFQGNSAPDKSGLPSDRFSAERTGGSVSTLTIQRTQQEDSAVYLCASSLRLLGPAQETQYFGPGTRLLVL.